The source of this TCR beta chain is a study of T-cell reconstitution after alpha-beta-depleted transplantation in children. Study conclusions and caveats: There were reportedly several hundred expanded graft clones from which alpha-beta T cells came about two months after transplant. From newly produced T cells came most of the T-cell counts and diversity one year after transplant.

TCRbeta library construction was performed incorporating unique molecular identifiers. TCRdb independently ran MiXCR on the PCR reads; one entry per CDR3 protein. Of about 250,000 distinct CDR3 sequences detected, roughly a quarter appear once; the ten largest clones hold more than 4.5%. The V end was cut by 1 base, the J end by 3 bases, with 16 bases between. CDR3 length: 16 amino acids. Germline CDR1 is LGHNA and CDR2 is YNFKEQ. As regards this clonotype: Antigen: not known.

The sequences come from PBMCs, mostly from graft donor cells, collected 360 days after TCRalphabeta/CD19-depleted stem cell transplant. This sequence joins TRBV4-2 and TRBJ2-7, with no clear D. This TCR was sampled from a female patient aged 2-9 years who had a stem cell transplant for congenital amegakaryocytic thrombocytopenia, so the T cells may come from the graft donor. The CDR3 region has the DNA TGTGCCAGCAGCCAAGGAGGACCTGGACCGGGCTACGAGCAGTACTTC. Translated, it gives CASSQGGPGPGYEQYF.